The source of this TCR beta chain is a study of blood T cell repertoires in COVID-19. Study-wide context: Some COVID-19 samples were acute and others convalescent; all came from the United States, Italy and Spain. T cells, B-cell-depleted T cells, or PBMCs supplied cDNA or gDNA.

As originally analysed: From reference gene primer amplification, estimates of nucleated cell counts were derived. Repertoires were generated with immunoSEQ multiplex PCR, while TCRdb's copy carries only in-frame clones and drops some. V and J calls and clone size are as listed in that table; D and trimming were resolved from the DNA. The sample lists 110,000 to 150,000 clones; around 86% were seen once. Trimming took 4 bases from V and 0 from J, leaving 12 bases between them. Looked up from germline, CDR1 is SGHRS and CDR2 is YFSETQ. CDR3 size: 15 residues. J is TRBJ2-3 and V is TRBV5-1, with D possibly being TRBD2 (5 bases). The sequenced material came from peripheral blood. The sequence was obtained from a human donor in a cohort sampled during active COVID-19. This CDR3 is CASSRAGTSTDTQYF. The CDR3 DNA reads TGCGCCAGCAGCCGTGCGGGTACTAGCACAGATACGCAGTATTTT.